This T cell receptor (beta chain) stems from a study of shared clonotypes between healthy human individuals. Study in general: Those who served as donors were a couple of women and three men between the ages of 18 and 49. Study conclusions and caveats: On the whole, naive subsets had larger estimated richness than memory subsets had. Donors were few, which limited the genetic and exposure-history diversity represented.

Naive CD8 isolation took CD45RO-negative cells positively selected for CCR7 and excluded terminally differentiated effector memory CD45RA+ cells. V lost 5 bases and J lost 2, with 15 bases in between. Germline CDR1 SGHTA, CDR2 FQGNSA. The CDR3 length is 15 residues. To note about this clone: The target antigen is unknown.

Here immunoSEQ multiplex PCR was the method, and the copy in TCRdb shows in-frame clones only, minus some. The repertoire holds about 2.2 million clones, 85% to 95% seen once, with less than 2% in the top ten. The origin of this receptor is a young man in good health. Some clones in this sample may be carry-over from other donors' samples. The sequencing input was naive CD8+ T cells from PBMCs. The chain joins TRBV7-2 to TRBJ1-2; D might be TRBD1 (5 bases). In DNA, the CDR3 is TGTGCCAGCAGCCAGCCCACAGGAATCAACTATGGCTACACCTTC. Its translation: CASSQPTGINYGYTF.